The 31 T cell receptor beta chains below come from one sample, sequenced in a study of blood T cell repertoires in COVID-19. Sequencing was performed with immunoSEQ multiplex PCR; in TCRdb, only in-frame clones are kept and a portion is missing. The table includes over 60,000 clones, over 85% detected once. Material: peripheral blood. These receptor sequences come from a woman of 80 years or more with active or convalescent COVID-19.

This chain uses TRBV7-3 with TRBJ2-1; 9 bases fit TRBD1. Germline loops: CDR1 SGHTA, CDR2 FQGTGA. With 5 bases clipped from V and 9 bases from J, the junction kept 11 bases outside the gene matches. This CDR3 contains 15 residues. The CDR3, as DNA: TGTGCCAGCAGCCGCATTGGGACAGGGCTAAGTGAGCAGTTCTTC. Residues: CASSRIGTGLSEQFF.

This sequence joins TRBV7-3 and TRBJ1-1; D not resolved. V was trimmed by 0 bases and J by 6 bases, leaving 8 bases between them. This CDR3 is built from 13 residues. Germline V gene lookup returns CDR1 SGHTA and CDR2 FQGTGA. CDR3 region: CASSLTIQSEAFF. DNA for the CDR3: TGTGCCAGCAGCTTAACAATCCAGTCTGAAGCTTTCTTT.

This clone was detected once. CDR3 in DNA: TGTGCCAGCAGTTTTCGGGTCACTGAAGCTTTCTTT. Translated: CASSFRVTEAFF. This chain uses TRBV12-3 or TRBV12-4 with TRBJ1-1, with D unresolved. The V gene lost 3 bases and the J gene lost 4 bases, with 6 bases spanning the gap. The CDR3 sequence is 12 residues long.

J is TRBJ1-1 and V is TRBV6-2 or TRBV6-3, with a weak D call TRBD1 (5 bases). There are 16 residues in the CDR3. CDR1 and CDR2 from the germline V gene are MNHEY and SVGEGT. With 2 bases removed from V and 1 base from J, the gap between germline ends came to 14 bases. The CDR3 region is CASSYGGEAANTEAFF. In nucleotides, the CDR3 is TGTGCCAGCAGTTACGGGGGGGAAGCGGCGAACACTGAAGCTTTCTTT.

The chain is built from TRBV18 and TRBJ1-4; perhaps TRBD1 as D (6 bases). CDR1 and CDR2 from the germline V gene are KGHSH and LQKENI. The V gene lost 3 bases and the J gene lost 3 bases, with 11 bases spanning the gap. This CDR3 has 15 residues. The CDR3: CASSPGQISNEKLFF. The CDR3 coding sequence is TGTGCCAGCTCACCCGGACAGATTTCTAATGAAAAACTGTTTTTT.

The rearrangement uses TRBV19 and TRBJ2-7, with 11 bases aligning to TRBD1. The CDR3 spans 14 residues. V was pared by 9 bases and J by 2 bases, with 6 bases of the junction left unmatched. CDR1 is LNHDA and CDR2 is SQIVND in the germline V gene (reference sequence). The DNA of the CDR3 is TGTGCCAGCAAACCGGGACAGGGGGCCTACGAGCAGTACTTC. It encodes CASKPGQGAYEQYF. Drawing the rest from reference TRBV19 and TRBJ2-7, the complete variable domain is DGGITQSPKYLFRKEGQNVTLSCEQNLNHDAMYWYRQDPGQGLRLIYYSQIVNDFQKGDIAEGYSVSREKKESFPLTVTSAQKNPTAFYLCASKPGQGAYEQYFGPGTRLTVT.

The chain has TRBV9 and TRBJ1-1; a possible D gene is TRBD1 (6 bases). The CDR3 covers 14 residues. V was shortened by 3 bases and J by 0 bases, with 9 bases between the two germline ends. Germline-derived CDR1 and CDR2 are SGDLS and YYNGEE. The CDR3 DNA is TGTGCCAGCAGCGCGGACAGCCTGAACACTGAAGCTTTCTTT. Amino acids: CASSADSLNTEAFF.

The chain combines TRBV6-6 with TRBJ2-7; TRBD1 agrees at 7 bases. After removal of 5 bases from V and 6 bases from J, the junction contained 7 bases not matched to a gene. The CDR3 is made up of 13 amino acids. Per the germline V gene, CDR1 is MNHNY and CDR2 is SVGAGI (reference sequence). CDR3: CASSRQGFGEQYF. CDR3 DNA: TGTGCCAGCAGTCGACAGGGATTTGGCGAGCAGTACTTC.

The rearrangement links TRBV6-5 to TRBJ1-5, with D possibly matching TRBD1 (6 bases). Germline V gene lookup returns CDR1 MNHEY and CDR2 SVGAGI. With 8 bases removed from V and 5 bases from J, the gap between germline ends came to 10 bases. This CDR3 is built from 12 residues. The CDR3 spells CASGQGYQPQHF. The CDR3 nucleotides are TGTGCCAGCGGGCAGGGGTATCAGCCCCAGCATTTT.

The gene calls are TRBV19 and TRBJ1-4; D remains unclear. V lost 5 bases and J lost 6, with 16 bases in between. The germline V gene has CDR1 LNHDA and CDR2 SQIVND (reference sequence). The CDR3 runs 15 residues. Written as DNA, the CDR3 is TGTGCCAGTAGTCAACCTTCGGGGATCTATGAAAAACTGTTTTTT. It specifies CASSQPSGIYEKLFF.

The V gene is TRBV5-1, the J gene TRBJ1-3; tentatively, D is TRBD1 (6 bases). The CDR3 has 15 residues. Germline CDR1 is SGHRS and CDR2 is YFSETQ. Trimming cost V 1 base and J 0 bases, with 8 bases left between them. This CDR3 reads CASSLRTDSGNTIYF. CDR3 bases: TGCGCCAGCAGCTTGAGGACAGACTCTGGAAACACCATATATTTT. Full variable domain (outside the CDR3, taken from reference TRBV5-1 and TRBJ1-3): KAGVTQTPRYLIKTRGQQVTLSCSPISGHRSVSWYQQTPGQGLQFLFEYFSETQRNKGNFPGRFSGRQFSNSRSEMNVSTLELGDSALYLCASSLRTDSGNTIYFGEGSWLTVV.

V usage is TRBV7-8 and J usage is TRBJ1-6; possible D gene TRBD1, 6 bases. Germline CDR1 is SGHVS and CDR2 is FQNEAQ. This CDR3 is built from 14 residues. V lost 3 bases and J lost 3, with 6 bases in between. The CDR3 region has the DNA TGTGCCAGCAGCTTGGACAGCTATAATTCACCCCTCCACTTT. As protein: CASSLDSYNSPLHF.

As DNA, the CDR3 is TGTGCCAGCAGTGATCGTAGGGGCTCCAGCTCTGGAAACACCATATATTTT. Residues: CASSDRRGSSSGNTIYF. The rearrangement joins TRBV6-1 to TRBJ1-3; weak D call: TRBD1 (5 bases). CDR1 MNHNS and CDR2 SASEGT come from the germline V gene. This CDR3 is 17 amino acids long. Trimming stripped 3 bases from V and 0 bases from J, with 15 bases between.

On this clone: At one boundary the junction diverges from the germline segment, which might be a read error. The chain combines TRBV27 with TRBJ1-4, with TRBD1 identical over 8 bases. The V gene's germline CDR1 is MNHEY and CDR2 SMNVEV (reference sequence). The CDR3 runs to 24 residues. The DNA of the CDR3 is TGTGCCAGCAATTTCCAGAAAGGGGACAGGAGATCCCTTACCCCTACCTGCGTATACAATAAAACTGTTTTT. This sequence encodes CASNFQKGDRRSLTPTCVYNKTVF.

The chain has TRBV27 and TRBJ1-2, with 7 nucleotides matching TRBD1. The ends lost 0 bases at V and 7 bases at J; junction bases unmatched: 5. This CDR3 has 14 amino acids. The germline gives CDR1 MNHEY, CDR2 SMNVEV (reference sequence). The CDR3 is CASSLSPGTAGYTF. CDR3 DNA sequence: TGTGCCAGCAGTTTATCCCCCGGGACAGCTGGCTACACCTTC.

The V and J genes are TRBV7-6 and TRBJ2-2; 7 bases line up with TRBD2. CDR3 length: 16 residues. Germline values: CDR1 SGHVS, CDR2 FNYEAQ. The trim removed 5 bases at V and 4 bases at J, leaving 10 bases unmatched. This CDR3 is CASSAPLADTTGELFF. The CDR3 nucleotides read TGTGCCAGCAGCGCACCCCTAGCGGACACCACCGGGGAGCTGTTTTTT.

The rearrangement links TRBV5-1 to TRBJ1-2, with D possibly being TRBD1 (5 bases). The CDR3 spans 14 residues. CDR1 SGHRS and CDR2 YFSETQ come from the germline V gene. The V end was cut by 0 bases, the J end by 2 bases, with 8 bases between. In nucleotides, the CDR3 is TGCGCCAGCAGCTTGGTTGCAGGGAACTATGGCTACACCTTC. It yields the protein CASSLVAGNYGYTF.

The genes are TRBV28 and TRBJ1-5, with D perhaps matching TRBD1 (5 bases). Per the germline V gene, CDR1 is MDHEN and CDR2 is SYDVKM. The V gene lost 1 base and the J gene lost 5 bases, with 15 bases spanning the gap. The CDR3 is 16 amino acids. The CDR3: CASSLSRGEDYQPQHF. In nucleotides, the CDR3 is TGTGCCAGCAGTTTATCCCGGGGGGAGGACTATCAGCCCCAGCATTTT.

For the CDR3, the DNA is TGTGCCAGCAGCCCGGGAGTCTATGGCTACACCTTC. This sequence encodes CASSPGVYGYTF. The chain combines TRBV28 with TRBJ1-2, with D unresolved. There are 12 residues in the CDR3. Per germline, CDR1 MDHEN and CDR2 SYDVKM. V dropped 6 bases and J dropped 4 bases, with 9 bases sitting between them.

The chain has TRBV9 and TRBJ2-1; 7 positions match TRBD2. Germline trimming cut 3 bases from V and 7 bases from J; bases unmatched to any gene: 7. The CDR3 length is 14 residues. Germline V gene lookup returns CDR1 SGDLS and CDR2 YYNGEE. The CDR3 nucleotides are TGTGCCAGCAGCGGAAGCGGGGTTACGAATGAGCAGTTCTTC. Translation: CASSGSGVTNEQFF.

The chain recombines TRBV24-1 with TRBJ2-1; 13 bases line up with TRBD2. Unmatched junction bases numbered 10, after V lost 4 bases and J lost 8 bases. The CDR3 covers 17 residues. In germline, CDR1 is KGHDR, CDR2 SFDVKD. CDR3 sequence reads: CATSDPHTSGGAYEQFF. In DNA, the CDR3 is TGTGCCACCAGTGACCCTCATACTAGCGGGGGGGCCTATGAGCAGTTCTTC.

The chain is built from TRBV3-1 (or the pseudogene TRBV3-2) and TRBJ1-6; the D is unclear. Germline lookup yields CDR1 LGHDT and CDR2 YNNKEL (reference sequence). There are 14 residues in the CDR3. V lost 5 bases and J lost 7, with 12 bases in between. The CDR3 DNA reads as TGTGCCAGCAGCTCCTCTTGGGCCAATTCACCCCTCCACTTT. Amino acids: CASSSSWANSPLHF.

The V and J genes are TRBV5-4 and TRBJ1-2, with 7 nucleotides matching TRBD1. Germline CDR1 SGHNT, CDR2 YYREEE (reference sequence). J was trimmed by 7 bases and V by 4 bases; bases with no gene match: 10. This CDR3 has 14 residues. CDR3 residues: CASSVLGTAPGYTF. CDR3 in DNA: TGTGCCAGCAGCGTCTTAGGGACAGCCCCTGGCTACACCTTC.

This CDR3 is CASTPGGGPYTGELFF. The CDR3 nucleotides read TGTGCCAGTACCCCGGGGGGGGGTCCTTACACCGGGGAGCTGTTTTTT. The rearrangement uses TRBV19 and TRBJ2-2; 8 positions match TRBD2. The CDR3 runs to 16 residues. V lost 7 bases and J lost 3; bases outside the gene matches: 10. Germline V gene lookup returns CDR1 LNHDA and CDR2 SQIVND (reference sequence).

The CDR3 loop reads CAWSVRPGGGYGNTIYF. In nucleotides, the CDR3 is TGTGCCTGGAGTGTACGCCCCGGTGGTGGTTACGGAAACACCATATATTTT. The V gene is TRBV30, the J gene TRBJ1-3; D unclear. V was pared by 0 bases and J by 4 bases, with 19 bases between. Germline loops: CDR1 GTSNPN, CDR2 SVGIG (reference sequence). This CDR3 is built from 17 residues.

This clone was counted a single time. The CDR3 here is CASSLRQSNTEAFF. DNA for the CDR3: TGTGCCAGCAGCTTAAGACAGTCGAACACTGAAGCTTTCTTT. The V call is TRBV7-2, the J call TRBJ1-1, with a weak D call TRBD1 (5 bases). The CDR3 runs to 14 residues. The V end lost 2 bases, the J end lost 1 base, and 8 bases lay between the germline ends. Germline-derived CDR1 and CDR2 are SGHTA and FQGNSA.

The V and J genes are TRBV3-1 (or the pseudogene TRBV3-2) and TRBJ1-3, with a tentative D call TRBD1 (5 bases). The CDR3 runs 13 residues. The germline V gene encodes CDR1 LGHDT and CDR2 YNNKEL (reference sequence). Deletions cut 9 bases from V and 3 bases from J, with 12 bases between. CDR3 residues: CASSLGHGNTIYF. CDR3 bases: TGTGCCAGTTCTCTGGGGCATGGAAACACCATATATTTT.

The chain joins TRBV9 to TRBJ1-1, with a weak D call TRBD1 (5 bases). This CDR3 has 14 amino acids. Germline V gives CDR1 SGDLS, CDR2 YYNGEE. V was shortened by 4 bases and J by 5 bases, with 15 bases between the two germline ends. In nucleotides, the CDR3 is TGTGCCAGCAGCTCCGGGACGGGGGGGACTGAAGCTTTCTTT. It is translated as CASSSGTGGTEAFF.

The rearrangement joins TRBV3-1 (or the pseudogene TRBV3-2) to TRBJ1-4, with D perhaps TRBD1 (6 bases). The CDR3 is 17 residues long. The V end was cut by 5 bases, the J end by 0 bases, with 16 bases between. The germline CDR1 and CDR2 sequences are LGHDT and YNNKEL (reference sequence). CDR3 DNA sequence: TGTGCCAGCAGCAGAAGGCAGGGGAGCGCAACTAATGAAAAACTGTTTTTT. Translation: CASSRRQGSATNEKLFF.

The rearrangement joins TRBV28 to TRBJ1-2; TRBD1 matches at 9 bases. Germline CDR1 MDHEN, CDR2 SYDVKM. V was pared by 4 bases and J by 4 bases, with 7 bases of the junction left unmatched. The CDR3 extends over 15 amino acids. CDR3 residues: CASSWGGTGPYGYTF. CDR3 DNA: TGTGCCAGCAGTTGGGGCGGGACAGGGCCCTATGGCTACACCTTC.

V gene TRBV15 combines with J gene TRBJ1-6; possible D gene TRBD1, 5 bases. Germline V gives CDR1 LNHNV, CDR2 YYDKDF (reference sequence). The CDR3 extends over 20 amino acids. Trimming cost V 0 bases and J 2 bases, with 20 bases left between them. The CDR3 reads CATSRESIQARGTYNSPLHF. The CDR3 DNA reads TGTGCCACCAGCAGAGAGAGTATCCAGGCCCGGGGGACCTATAATTCACCCCTCCACTTT. The full variable domain, completed using reference TRBV15 and TRBJ1-6, is DAMVIQNPRYQVTQFGKPVTLSCSQTLNHNVMYWYQQKSSQAPKLLFHYYDKDFNNEADTPDNFQSRRPNTSFCFLDIRSPGLGDTAMYLCATSRESIQARGTYNSPLHFGNGTRLTVT.